This TCR beta chain was documented in a study of blood T cell repertoires in COVID-19. Study information: T cells, B-cell-depleted T cells, or PBMCs provided the cDNA or gDNA that served as material.

Trimming removed 0 bases from V and 5 bases from J, with 10 bases in between. Germline-derived CDR1 and CDR2 are SNHLY and FYNNEI. CDR3 length: 14 amino acids. Membership in each cohort depended on participant-reported clinical history. Original processing methods: Amplification of reference gene primers was used by the study to estimate nucleated cell counts. TCRdb's table, derived via immunoSEQ multiplex PCR, lists solely in-frame clones and lacks some. V, J and clone size reflect that table, while D and trimming were determined from the DNA. The data show more than 200,000 clones, around 82% seen once.

Specimen: PBMCs or T cells enriched from blood (not recorded which). This TCR came from a man aged 25 to 40 with acute COVID-19. The chain combines TRBV2 with TRBJ1-2; perhaps TRBD1 as D (6 bases). The CDR3 here is CASSEALQGYGYTF. The CDR3 coding sequence is TGTGCCAGCAGTGAAGCGCTTCAGGGGTATGGCTACACCTTC.